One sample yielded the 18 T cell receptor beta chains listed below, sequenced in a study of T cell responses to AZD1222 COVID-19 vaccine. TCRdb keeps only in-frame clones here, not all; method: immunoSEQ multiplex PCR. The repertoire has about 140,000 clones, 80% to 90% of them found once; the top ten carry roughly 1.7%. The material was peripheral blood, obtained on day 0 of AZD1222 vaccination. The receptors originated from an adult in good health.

The CDR3 nucleotides are TGTGCCAACGGACAGGGGGCTAGCACAGATACGCAGTATTTT. Residues: CANGQGASTDTQYF. V is TRBV2 and J is TRBJ2-3; 11 bases line up with TRBD1. The length of the CDR3 is 14 residues. The germline V gene encodes CDR1 SNHLY and CDR2 FYNNEI. With 10 bases clipped from V and 0 bases from J, the junction kept 3 bases outside the gene matches.

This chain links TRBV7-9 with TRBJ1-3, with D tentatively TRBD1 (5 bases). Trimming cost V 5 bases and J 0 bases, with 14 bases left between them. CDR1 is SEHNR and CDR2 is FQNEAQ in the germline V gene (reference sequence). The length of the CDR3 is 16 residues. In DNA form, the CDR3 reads TGTGCCAGCAGCCCGGTCGACAGTAGCTCTGGAAACACCATATATTTT. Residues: CASSPVDSSSGNTIYF.

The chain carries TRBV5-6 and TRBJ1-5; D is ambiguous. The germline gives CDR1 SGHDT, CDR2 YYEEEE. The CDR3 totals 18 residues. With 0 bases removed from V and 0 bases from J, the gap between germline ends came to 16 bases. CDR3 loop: CASSLGGRAGYSNQPQHF. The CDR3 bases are TGTGCCAGCAGCTTGGGAGGTAGGGCGGGATATAGCAATCAGCCCCAGCATTTT.

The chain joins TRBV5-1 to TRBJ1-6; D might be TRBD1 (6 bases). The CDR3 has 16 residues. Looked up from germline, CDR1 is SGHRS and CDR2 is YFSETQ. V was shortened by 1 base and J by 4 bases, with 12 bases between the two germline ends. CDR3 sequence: CASSLRAGVYNSPLHF. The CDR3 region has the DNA TGCGCCAGCAGCTTGCGGGCAGGGGTGTATAATTCACCCCTCCACTTT.

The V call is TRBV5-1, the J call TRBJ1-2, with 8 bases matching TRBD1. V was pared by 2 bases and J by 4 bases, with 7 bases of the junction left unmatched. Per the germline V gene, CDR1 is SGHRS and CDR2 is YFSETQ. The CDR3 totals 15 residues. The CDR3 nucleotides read TGCGCCAGCAGCTTAACCCAGGGGGCTGGCTATGGCTACACCTTC. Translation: CASSLTQGAGYGYTF.

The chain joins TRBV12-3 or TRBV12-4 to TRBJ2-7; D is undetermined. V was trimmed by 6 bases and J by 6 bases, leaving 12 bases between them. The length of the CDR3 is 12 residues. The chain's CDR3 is CASSLTQSEQYF. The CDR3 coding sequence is TGTGCCAGCAGCCTAACACAGAGCGAGCAGTACTTC.

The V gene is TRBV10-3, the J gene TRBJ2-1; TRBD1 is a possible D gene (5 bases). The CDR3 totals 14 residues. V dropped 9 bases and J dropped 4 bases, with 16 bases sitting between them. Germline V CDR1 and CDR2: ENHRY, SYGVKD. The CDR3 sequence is CAIQGSDGYNEQFF. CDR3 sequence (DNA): TGTGCCATTCAGGGTTCGGACGGGTACAATGAGCAGTTCTTC.

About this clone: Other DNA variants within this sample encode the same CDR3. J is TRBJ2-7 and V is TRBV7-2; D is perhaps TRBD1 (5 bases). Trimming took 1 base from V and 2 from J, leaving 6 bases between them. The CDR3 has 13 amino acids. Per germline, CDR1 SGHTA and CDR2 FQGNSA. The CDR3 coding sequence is TGTGCCAGCAGCTTAGGGGGCCCCTACGAGCAGTACTTC. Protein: CASSLGGPYEQYF. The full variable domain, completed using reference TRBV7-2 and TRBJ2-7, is GAGVSQSPSNKVTEKGKDVELRCDPISGHTALYWYRQSLGQGLEFLIYFQGNSAPDKSGLPSDRFSAERTGGSVSTLTIQRTQQEDSAVYLCASSLGGPYEQYFGPGTRLTVT.

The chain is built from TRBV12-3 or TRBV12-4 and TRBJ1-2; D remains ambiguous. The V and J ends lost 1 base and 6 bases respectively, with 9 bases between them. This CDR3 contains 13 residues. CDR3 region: CASSLGSPHGYTF. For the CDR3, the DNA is TGTGCCAGCAGTTTAGGATCCCCCCATGGCTACACCTTC.

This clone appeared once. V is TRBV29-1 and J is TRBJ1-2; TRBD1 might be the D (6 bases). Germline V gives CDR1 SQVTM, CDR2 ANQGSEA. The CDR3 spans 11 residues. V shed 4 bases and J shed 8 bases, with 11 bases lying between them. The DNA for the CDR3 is TGCAGCGTTGGAGCCAGGGGCGGCTACACCTTC. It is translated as CSVGARGGYTF.

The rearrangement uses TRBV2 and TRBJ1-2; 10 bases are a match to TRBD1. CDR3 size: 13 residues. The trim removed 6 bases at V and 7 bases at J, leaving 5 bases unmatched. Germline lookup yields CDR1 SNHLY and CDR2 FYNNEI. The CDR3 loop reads CASRGDRGPGYTF. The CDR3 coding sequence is TGTGCCAGCAGAGGGGACAGGGGCCCTGGCTACACCTTC.

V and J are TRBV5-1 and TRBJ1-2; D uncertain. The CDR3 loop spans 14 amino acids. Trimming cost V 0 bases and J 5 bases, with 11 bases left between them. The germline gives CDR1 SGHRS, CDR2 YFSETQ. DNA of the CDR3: TGCGCCAGCAGCTTGGATAACAGTCCATATGGCTACACCTTC. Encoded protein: CASSLDNSPYGYTF.

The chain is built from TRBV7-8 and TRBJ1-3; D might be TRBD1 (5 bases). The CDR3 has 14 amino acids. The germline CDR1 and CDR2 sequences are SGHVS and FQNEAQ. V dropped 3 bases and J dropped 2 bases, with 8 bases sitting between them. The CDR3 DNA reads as TGTGCCAGCAGCTTTATGGGGGCTGGAAACACCATATATTTT. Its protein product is CASSFMGAGNTIYF.

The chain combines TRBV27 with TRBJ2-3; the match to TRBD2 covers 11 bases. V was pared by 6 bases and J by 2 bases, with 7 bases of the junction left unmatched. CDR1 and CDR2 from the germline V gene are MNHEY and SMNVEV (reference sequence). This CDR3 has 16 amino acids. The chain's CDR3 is CASRYLTSGTTDTQYF. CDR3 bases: TGTGCCAGCAGATACCTGACTAGCGGGACCACAGATACGCAGTATTTT.

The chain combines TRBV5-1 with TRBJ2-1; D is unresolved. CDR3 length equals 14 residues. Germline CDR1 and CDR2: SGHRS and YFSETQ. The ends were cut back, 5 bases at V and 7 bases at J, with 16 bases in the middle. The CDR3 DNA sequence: TGCGCCAGCAGTAAAGGTTCCGCACAGAATGAGCAGTTCTTC. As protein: CASSKGSAQNEQFF.

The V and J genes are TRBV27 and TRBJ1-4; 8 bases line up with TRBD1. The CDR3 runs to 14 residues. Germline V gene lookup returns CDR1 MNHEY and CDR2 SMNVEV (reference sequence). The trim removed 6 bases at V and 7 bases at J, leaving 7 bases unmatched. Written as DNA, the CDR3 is TGTGCCAGCAGATACCAGGGGGCGGGTGAAAAACTGTTTTTT. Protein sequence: CASRYQGAGEKLFF. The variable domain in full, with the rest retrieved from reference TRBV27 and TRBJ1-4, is EAQVTQNPRYLITVTGKKLTVTCSQNMNHEYMSWYRQDPGLGLRQIYYSMNVEVTDKGDVPEGYKVSRKEKRNFPLILESPSPNQTSLYFCASRYQGAGEKLFFGSGTQLSVL.

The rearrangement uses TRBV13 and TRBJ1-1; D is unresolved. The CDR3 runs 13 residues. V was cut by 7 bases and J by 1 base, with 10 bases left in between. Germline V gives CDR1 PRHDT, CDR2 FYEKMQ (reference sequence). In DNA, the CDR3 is TGTGCCAGCACAAAACAAACGAACACTGAAGCTTTCTTT. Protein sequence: CASTKQTNTEAFF.

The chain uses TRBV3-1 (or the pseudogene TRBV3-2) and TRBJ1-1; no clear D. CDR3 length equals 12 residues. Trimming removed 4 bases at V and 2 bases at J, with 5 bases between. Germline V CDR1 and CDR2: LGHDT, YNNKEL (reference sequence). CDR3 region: CASSRQNTEAFF. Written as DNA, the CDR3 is TGTGCCAGCAGCCGACAAAACACTGAAGCTTTCTTT.